This TCR beta chain was retrieved from a study of regulatory T cells in long-lasting Graves disease. Study-wide points: TRBV28, TRBJ1-2 and TRBJ2-5 were segments that persistent disease favored. Newly diagnosed patients shared about 950 public clonotypes; persistent patients shared approximately 2,900. Thyroid tissue went unstudied; only peripheral blood was examined.

As regards this clonotype: The antigen remains undetermined.

Through Arm-PCR of CDR3 regions and iRepertoire HTBI primers, TCR beta libraries were built. MiXCR was run by TCRdb on the multiplex PCR reads, yielding one entry per CDR3 protein. The sample contains hundreds of thousands of distinct CDR3 sequences, over 20% of which appear only once. This sample's time point: persistent/refractory GD, antithyroid drugs over 5 years with positive TRAb. Extracted RNA from PBMCs served as the source of the TCR library. The CDR3 has 12 residues. Trimming left V 3 bases short and J 5 bases short, with 11 bases between. Germline values: CDR1 DFQATT, CDR2 SNEGSKA (reference sequence).

Sequencing used peripheral blood mononuclear cells (PBMCs), obtained when the disease was refractory, from a patient treated with antithyroid drugs. The clonotype was recovered from a female donor with Graves disease. J is TRBJ2-7 and V is TRBV20-1; D gene uncertain. CDR3 sequence (DNA): TGCAGTGCTAGGACACAGCAGAACGAGCAGTACTTC. Translating it yields CSARTQQNEQYF.